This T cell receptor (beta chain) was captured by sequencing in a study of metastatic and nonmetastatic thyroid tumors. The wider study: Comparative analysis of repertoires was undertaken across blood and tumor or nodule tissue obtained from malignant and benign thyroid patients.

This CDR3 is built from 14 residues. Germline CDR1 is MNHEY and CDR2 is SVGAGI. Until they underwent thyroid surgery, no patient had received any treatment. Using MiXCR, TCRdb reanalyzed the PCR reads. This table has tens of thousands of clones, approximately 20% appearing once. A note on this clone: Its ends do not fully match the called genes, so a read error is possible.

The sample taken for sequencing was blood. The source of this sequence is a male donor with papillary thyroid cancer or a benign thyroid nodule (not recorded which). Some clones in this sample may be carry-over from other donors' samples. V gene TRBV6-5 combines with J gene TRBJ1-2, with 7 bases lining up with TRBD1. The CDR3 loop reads CASSRSTGIYGYKF. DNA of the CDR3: TGTGCCAGCAGTCGCTCGACAGGGATCTATGGCTACAAATTC.